This T cell receptor (beta chain) was recovered during a study of cytomegalovirus exposure and HLA in healthy donors. Study-level background: Around 80 million unique TCRs from HLA-typed donors were held in an early data release.

Vbeta (60) and Jbeta (13) primers were used in the PCR. Generated by immunoSEQ multiplex PCR, the TCRdb table keeps only in-frame clones and is missing some. The data contain around 96,000 clones, 55% to 75% of them singletons. The TCR originated in a man aged 55 to 69 in good health and CMV-seronegative. The sequenced sample consisted of PBMCs.

CDR3 protein: CASSLQGSNQPQHF. CDR3 coding DNA: TGTGCCAGCAGTTTACAGGGTAGCAATCAGCCCCAGCATTTT. The chain combines TRBV27 with TRBJ1-5, with a weak D call TRBD1 (5 bases). CDR1 is MNHEY and CDR2 is SMNVEV in the germline V gene (reference sequence). There are 14 residues in the CDR3. Between the trimmed V and J ends, which lost 2 bases and 0 bases, there was a span of 5 bases.